The 17 T cell receptor beta chains presented below share a single source sample, sequenced in a study of cytomegalovirus exposure and HLA in healthy donors. PCR used 60 Vbeta primers and 13 Jbeta primers. The assay was immunoSEQ multiplex PCR, and TCRdb's table has in-frame clones only and misses some. Of 35,000 to 50,000 clones in the sample, about two thirds were seen once. Sequenced material: PBMCs. These receptors all stem from a man between 60 and 70 years old in good health and CMV-seropositive.

The rearrangement uses TRBV11-1 and TRBJ1-2; 7 bases fit TRBD1. The germline CDR1 and CDR2 sequences are SGHAT and FQDESV (reference sequence). The CDR3 totals 14 residues. Trimming cost V 3 bases and J 6 bases; bases outside gene matches: 7. The CDR3 bases are TGTGCCAGCAGCTTGGGACAGAAAAATGATGGCTACACCTTC. This sequence encodes CASSLGQKNDGYTF.

This clone occurred a few times. The rearrangement uses TRBV25-1 and TRBJ2-2; 7 bases agree with TRBD2. Germline V lookup: CDR1 MGHDK, CDR2 SYGVNS. The CDR3 is 15 amino acids. V shed 4 bases and J 5 bases; nucleotides not matched to a gene: 7. The CDR3 spells CASSGMGGGTGELFF. CDR3 nucleotides: TGTGCCAGCAGTGGAATGGGGGGAGGGACCGGGGAGCTGTTTTTT.

The rearrangement uses TRBV7-9 and TRBJ1-1, with 7 bases matching TRBD1. V lost 3 bases and J lost 2; bases outside the gene matches: 3. Germline CDR1 reads SEHNR; CDR2 reads FQNEAQ (reference sequence). The CDR3 sequence is 14 residues long. Written as DNA, the CDR3 is TGTGCCAGCAGCTTTGGGACAGCCAACACTGAAGCTTTCTTT. This encodes CASSFGTANTEAFF.

The chain recombines TRBV7-9 with TRBJ1-5, with 7 bases lining up with TRBD1. This CDR3 has 15 residues. V lost 5 bases and J lost 1; bases outside the gene matches: 5. The germline V gene has CDR1 SEHNR and CDR2 FQNEAQ (reference sequence). DNA for the CDR3: TGTGCCAGCAGCGCCGAGACAGGGAGCAATCAGCCCCAGCATTTT. It translates to CASSAETGSNQPQHF.

This clone was seen only a few times. The chain's CDR3 is CASSQDEDRDSGANVLTF. CDR3 in DNA: TGTGCCAGCAGCCAAGATGAGGACAGGGACTCTGGGGCCAACGTCCTGACTTTC. This rearrangement joins TRBV14 to TRBJ2-6, with 8 bases matching TRBD1. Losses at the gene ends were 0 bases for V and 0 bases for J; bases not matched to a gene: 4. The germline V gene encodes CDR1 SGHDN and CDR2 FVKESK. This CDR3 is 18 amino acids long.

DNA for the CDR3: TGTGCCACTATGGGACAGCAGACCTACGAGCAGTACTTC. Translation: CATMGQQTYEQYF. V gene TRBV27 combines with J gene TRBJ2-7, with 7 nucleotides matching TRBD1. Looked up from germline, CDR1 is MNHEY and CDR2 is SMNVEV (reference sequence). V dropped 10 bases and J dropped 2; count of bases not matched to a gene: 8. The CDR3 loop spans 13 amino acids.

The V call is TRBV2, the J call TRBJ2-5; D is uncertain. Germline CDR1 and CDR2: SNHLY and FYNNEI. Trimming shortened V by 7 bases and J by 1 base, and 4 bases separated the two germline ends. CDR3 length equals 11 residues. CDR3 amino acids: CASIIQETQYF. The CDR3 DNA is TGTGCCAGCATTATCCAAGAGACCCAGTACTTC.

The genes are TRBV2 and TRBJ1-1; D may be TRBD1 (5 bases). Between the trimmed V and J ends, which lost 6 bases and 0 bases, there was a span of 8 bases. The CDR3 loop spans 13 amino acids. CDR1 is SNHLY and CDR2 is FYNNEI in the germline V gene. The CDR3: CASRGHMNTEAFF. The CDR3 nucleotides read TGTGCCAGCAGAGGACACATGAACACTGAAGCTTTCTTT.

The table lists this clone with a count of one. V is TRBV5-4 and J is TRBJ2-7; TRBD1 is a possible D gene (6 bases). Germline CDR1 SGHNT, CDR2 YYREEE (reference sequence). The CDR3 covers 14 residues. V lost 4 bases and J lost 7, with 18 bases in between. The chain's CDR3 is CASSQTLTGGEQYF. DNA of the CDR3: TGTGCCAGCAGCCAAACCTTGACAGGCGGAGAGCAGTACTTC.

The J gene is TRBJ2-3, the V gene TRBV7-2, with 7 bases lining up with TRBD2. Germline CDR1 is SGHTA and CDR2 is FQGNSA. The CDR3 is 14 amino acids. Trimming at V came to 4 bases and at J to 4 bases, leaving 5 bases not matched to a gene. The CDR3 DNA sequence: TGTGCCAGCAGCTATCGGGAGGCATCAGATACGCAGTATTTT. The encoded protein is CASSYREASDTQYF.

The rearrangement joins TRBV6-5 to TRBJ2-1; 10 nucleotides line up with TRBD2. The CDR3 runs to 14 residues. The germline gives CDR1 MNHEY, CDR2 SVGAGI. V lost 5 bases and J lost 8; bases outside the gene matches: 6. The CDR3 bases are TGTGCCAGCAGTGCGGGACTAGCGTACGATGAGCAGTTCTTC. Its protein product is CASSAGLAYDEQFF.

The chain couples TRBV6-5 to TRBJ2-1; D is perhaps TRBD1 (6 bases). Trimming shortened V by 4 bases and J by 13 bases, and 14 bases separated the two germline ends. In germline, CDR1 is MNHEY, CDR2 SVGAGI. This CDR3 region has 12 residues. The CDR3 nucleotides read TGTGCCAGCAGTTCCGGGACAAGGGGTCAGTTCTTC. It codes for CASSSGTRGQFF.

V and J are TRBV27 and TRBJ1-1; D may be TRBD1 (6 bases). This CDR3 region has 15 residues. CDR1 is MNHEY, CDR2 SMNVEV, per germline (reference sequence). With 4 bases removed from V and 1 base from J, the gap between germline ends came to 13 bases. DNA of the CDR3: TGTGCCAGCAGTTGGACCTGGGGGCAGAACACTGAAGCTTTCTTT. It specifies CASSWTWGQNTEAFF.

This sequence joins TRBV6-5 and TRBJ2-7; 7 positions match TRBD2. Germline CDR1 MNHEY, CDR2 SVGAGI. After removal of 2 bases from V and 2 bases from J, the junction contained 9 bases not matched to a gene. CDR3 length equals 16 residues. Here the CDR3 DNA reads TGTGCCAGCAGTTACGGCCCCTGGCGGGAGCCCTACGAGCAGTACTTC. This codes for CASSYGPWREPYEQYF.

This rearrangement joins TRBV4-3 to TRBJ2-2; 11 nucleotides align to TRBD1. This CDR3 comprises 16 residues. Germline CDR1 is LGHNA and CDR2 is YSLEER. Trimming removed 0 bases from V and 6 bases from J; junction bases left unmatched: 3. CDR3 sequence reads: CASSQDSGQGAGELFF. Here the CDR3 DNA reads TGCGCCAGCAGCCAAGATTCGGGACAGGGGGCCGGGGAGCTGTTTTTT.

In this sample, this clone turned up once. The gene calls are TRBV28 and TRBJ1-1; D unclear. The CDR3 totals 14 residues. Trimming took off 6 bases at V and 4 bases at J, with 15 bases between the two ends. Germline V CDR1 and CDR2: MDHEN, SYDVKM. The CDR3 nucleotides read TGTGCCAGCAGCATGCACACTAGAGGCACTGAAGCTTTCTTT. This encodes CASSMHTRGTEAFF.

The gene calls are TRBV29-1 and TRBJ1-5, with 8 bases matching TRBD1. The germline CDR1 and CDR2 sequences are SQVTM and ANQGSEA. The CDR3 totals 15 residues. Trimming took 4 bases from V and 1 from J; bases not matched to a gene: 6. This CDR3 is CSVGEQGGSNQPQHF. The CDR3 coding sequence is TGCAGCGTTGGGGAACAGGGGGGAAGCAATCAGCCCCAGCATTTT.